This T cell receptor (beta chain) was sequenced in a study of CD8 T cells in Susac syndrome. The authors sequenced TCR beta from blood CD8+ and CD4+ T cells. TEMRA cells underwent FACS enrichment and CD8+ and CD4+ T cells underwent negative isolation. With random hexamers, reverse transcription was performed on about 0.45 to 1 ug of RNA. Amplification of TCR beta CDR3 used immunoSEQ multiplex PCR across 54 Vbeta and 13 Jbeta. TCRdb re-called the immunoSEQ multiplex PCR reads through MiXCR, storing one row per CDR3 protein. Among around 180,000 distinct CDR3 sequences, almost 96% were seen once, and the ten largest hold approximately 0.088%. This clonotype occurred a few times. The antigen remains undetermined. In germline, CDR1 is SGHAT, CDR2 FQDESV (reference sequence). The CDR3 is made up of 17 amino acids. Losses at the gene ends were 1 base for V and 5 bases for J; bases not matched to a gene: 6.

Whole-study results and caveats: The authors acknowledged that their TCR sequencing and HLA analysis involved a relatively small number of individuals.

Specimen: CD4+ T cells from PBMCs. The chain recombines TRBV11-1 with TRBJ2-1; TRBD1 aligns across 12 bases. This TCR was recovered from a human donor with multiple sclerosis. The CDR3 nucleotides are TGTGCCAGCAGCTTAGGTCCGGGACAGGGGGCCCACAATGAGCAGTTCTTC. Encoded protein: CASSLGPGQGAHNEQFF.